This is a list of T cell receptor beta chains from one sample in a study of blood T cells in healthy people across ages. TCRdb analysed the 5' RACE reads with MiXCR anew, one entry per CDR3 protein. The sample includes fewer than 800,000 distinct CDR3 sequences, less than 40% of them seen just once. The specimen was blood. Receptors originate from a woman of 80 years or more in good health. CDR3s include the opening cysteine and the closing phenylalanine or tryptophan. A D gene is named only where the DNA matches it firmly. Not all rows give a size; the values are once, few, many and, for expanded clones, a class.

DNA,CDR3,size,D,V,J
TGTGCCAGCAGTTTATCGGGAGAGGGAATAAATGGCTACACCTTC,CASSLSGEGINGYTF,many,-,TRBV27,TRBJ1-2
TGCGCCAGCAGCCAAGTTGACAGGGACAATGAAAAACTGTTTTTT,CASSQVDRDNEKLFF,many,TRBD1,TRBV4-3,TRBJ1-4
TGTGCCAGCAGCCCGGACCAATTCCAGCAGTTCTTC,CASSPDQFQQFF,many,-,TRBV7-9,TRBJ2-1
TGTGCCAGCAGTTACTCCGGCAGGGGAGGAGGTGAAGCTTTCTTT,CASSYSGRGGGEAFF,-,-,TRBV6-6,TRBJ1-1
TGCAGTGCTAGGACCCATGTGAACTCACCCCTCCACTTT,CSARTHVNSPLHF,-,-,TRBV20-1,TRBJ1-6
TGTGCCAGCAGCCCTGGAGCCAGCGGGGGAAGCTACGAGCAGTACTTC,CASSPGASGGSYEQYF,-,TRBD2,TRBV12-3/TRBV12-4,TRBJ2-7
TGTGCCAGTAGTATAGATGGTGACCAGCCCCAGCATTTT,CASSIDGDQPQHF,few,-,TRBV19,TRBJ1-5
TGTGCCAGCAGGGATCGGCAGGCAAAAGAGACCCAGTACTTC,CASRDRQAKETQYF,many,-,TRBV6-2/TRBV6-3,TRBJ2-5
TGTGCCAGCAGCCCGCGGGGGGCCCTCTACAATGAGCAGTTCTTC,CASSPRGALYNEQFF,many,TRBD2,TRBV11-2,TRBJ2-1
TGTGCCAGCAGCCGTACCGGGACAGGGGGTATATCGGCCAAAAACATTCAGTACTTC,CASSRTGTGGISAKNIQYF,few,TRBD1,TRBV3-1,TRBJ2-4
TGTGCCAGCAGCTCGCTAGCGGGAGGGATATACAATGAGCAGTTCTTC,CASSSLAGGIYNEQFF,-,TRBD2,TRBV7-2,TRBJ2-1
TGTGCCAGCAGCCCATTACCGGGACAAGGGGGCTATGGCTACACCTTC,CASSPLPGQGGYGYTF,-,-,TRBV7-9,TRBJ1-2
TGTGCCTGGAGTGGGGCAGCACAAGAGACCCAGTACTTC,CAWSGAAQETQYF,-,-,TRBV30,TRBJ2-5
TGTGCCAGCAGTCAGAACCCCGGACAGGGCCTCTCTGGGGCCAACGTCCTGACTTTC,CASSQNPGQGLSGANVLTF,many,TRBD1,TRBV6-2/TRBV6-3,TRBJ2-6
TGCGCCAGCAGCCAAGGGCAGTCTTATGAAAAACTGTTTTTT,CASSQGQSYEKLFF,many,-,TRBV4-1,TRBJ1-4
TGCAGTGCTAGAGATGGGCAGCCGAGATCACCCCTCCACTTT,CSARDGQPRSPLHF,-,-,TRBV20-1,TRBJ1-6
TGCGCCAGCAGCTTCAAGGGACAGGTCCACGAGCAGTACTTC,CASSFKGQVHEQYF,many,TRBD1,TRBV5-1,TRBJ2-7
TGTGCCTGGACGAAAGGGGGAGAGCAGTACTTC,CAWTKGGEQYF,few,-,TRBV30,TRBJ2-7
TGTGCCAGCAGTCGAATGGGGAGCTCCTACAATGAGCAGTTCTTC,CASSRMGSSYNEQFF,many,-,TRBV2,TRBJ2-1
TGCAGTGCTAGAGATCTAGACAGGGGCTACTCTAATTCACCCCTCCACTTT,CSARDLDRGYSNSPLHF,-,TRBD1,TRBV20-1,TRBJ1-6
TGTGCCAGCAGTTACGTGGGGGATCACAATGAGCAGTACTTC,CASSYVGDHNEQYF,-,-,TRBV6-6,TRBJ2-7
TGTGCCTGGAGTCTCTACGGTCCATACGAGCAGTACTTC,CAWSLYGPYEQYF,many,-,TRBV30,TRBJ2-7
TGTGCCAGCAGTTTGGGGGTGAGCACAGATGCGCAGTATTTT,CASSLGVSTDAQYF,-,-,TRBV12-3/TRBV12-4,TRBJ2-3
TGTGCCAGCAGACTAGCGGGGTCCGGTGAGCAGTTCTTC,CASRLAGSGEQFF,many,TRBD2,TRBV2,TRBJ2-1
TGTGCCAGCAGCCAGGACAGGGCCTCCTACAATGAGCAGTTCTTC,CASSQDRASYNEQFF,few,TRBD1,TRBV9,TRBJ2-1
TGTGCCAGCAGTCGAGGGCGGCAGGGTAATGATGAAGCTTTCTTT,CASSRGRQGNDEAFF,many,-,TRBV7-9,TRBJ1-1
TGTGCCAGCAGCTTAACGGATGTATCAGATACGCAGTATTTT,CASSLTDVSDTQYF,-,-,TRBV7-2,TRBJ2-3
TGTGCCAGCAGCCGCGGTCCGGGACAGGGTTACGAGCAGTACTTC,CASSRGPGQGYEQYF,-,TRBD1,TRBV7-9,TRBJ2-7
TGTGCCAGCAGTAACAGGGGGGAGACAGATACGCAGTATTTT,CASSNRGETDTQYF,many,TRBD1,TRBV6-1,TRBJ2-3
TGCAGTGCCCAAGACGAGGCAGCACTGTTTTTT,CSAQDEAALFF,-,-,TRBV20-1,TRBJ1-4
TGCAGTGCTGCCCCGGGACTAGCATTATACGAGCAGTACTTC,CSAAPGLALYEQYF,many,TRBD2,TRBV20-1,TRBJ2-7
TGTGCCAGCAGTGAATCGGGGCTTAATAATCAGCCCCAGCATTTT,CASSESGLNNQPQHF,many,-,TRBV2,TRBJ1-5
TGTGCCAGCAGCTTAGTTCGCGGCGGGGCTTTCTTT,CASSLVRGGAFF,many,-,TRBV7-9,TRBJ1-1
TGTGCCAGCAGCTCAACCGACAGGACAAATGAAAAACTGTTTTTT,CASSSTDRTNEKLFF,once,-,TRBV7-2,TRBJ1-4
TGTGCCAGCAGCGGAAGTCCGGAATACAATGAGCAGTTCTTC,CASSGSPEYNEQFF,-,-,TRBV7-8,TRBJ2-1
TGTGCCAGCAGTTTTTCCGGGACAGGGGTGAATTCACCCCTCCACTTT,CASSFSGTGVNSPLHF,-,TRBD1,TRBV27,TRBJ1-6
TGTGCCACCAGCAGAGATCGGGGGACGACTAATGAAAAACTGTTTTTT,CATSRDRGTTNEKLFF,many,-,TRBV15,TRBJ1-4
TGCAGTGCTAGGAAACAGACCTACGAGCAGTACTTC,CSARKQTYEQYF,few,-,TRBV20-1,TRBJ2-7
TGTGCCAGCAGCCAAGATCGAGTGAGGCCCCAGCATTTT,CASSQDRVRPQHF,few,-,TRBV3-1,TRBJ1-5
TGTGCCAGCAGCTTAAAGACGGGCTACGAGCAGTACTTC,CASSLKTGYEQYF,-,-,TRBV7-3,TRBJ2-7
TGTGCCAGCAGCTCAACCGGGACAGCCGCCTACGAGCAGTACTTC,CASSSTGTAAYEQYF,many,TRBD1,TRBV7-9,TRBJ2-7
TGCGCCAGCAGCCAGGGCCAAAGCGCCGGGGAGCTGTTTTTT,CASSQGQSAGELFF,many,-,TRBV5-1,TRBJ2-2
TGTGCCATATCTTCCGGCGCGCGGGAGTCTCGGGAGCAGTTCTTC,CAISSGARESREQFF,few,TRBD2,TRBV10-3,TRBJ2-1
TGTGCCAGCGGCCGACTAGGGCTGGGAGCCTACAATGAGCAGTTCTTC,CASGRLGLGAYNEQFF,-,-,TRBV7-9,TRBJ2-1
TGTGCCAGCAAACCAGACAGGGCCCCTAACTATGGCTACACCTTC,CASKPDRAPNYGYTF,many,TRBD1,TRBV6-5,TRBJ1-2
TGTGCCAGCAGTCCGGGACACCTAGTCGAGTACTTC,CASSPGHLVEYF,-,-,TRBV28,TRBJ2-4
TGCGCCAGCAGTGAAAAGGGGCGCTATGGCTACACCTTC,CASSEKGRYGYTF,-,-,TRBV10-2,TRBJ1-2
TGCAGTGCTAGGGGGGACAGGGGTACCTACGAGCAGTACTTC,CSARGDRGTYEQYF,-,TRBD1,TRBV20-1,TRBJ2-7
TGTGCCAGCACCAATTCCGGGAAGGTTCAGTACTTC,CASTNSGKVQYF,-,-,TRBV7-3,TRBJ2-4
TGTGCCAGCAGCCCAGCGGCGGGAGGGCCGACAGATACGCAGTATTTT,CASSPAAGGPTDTQYF,-,TRBD2,TRBV7-9,TRBJ2-3
TGTGCCATCAGTGGGTCAGTGAACACTGAAGCTTTCTTT,CAISGSVNTEAFF,many,-,TRBV10-3,TRBJ1-1
TGCGCCAGCAGCGTACAGTTGTCCCAAGAGACCCAGTACTTC,CASSVQLSQETQYF,many,-,TRBV5-1,TRBJ2-5
TGCGCCAGCAGCCCCGACACCTTAAACACCGGGGAGCTGTTTTTT,CASSPDTLNTGELFF,few,-,TRBV5-1,TRBJ2-2